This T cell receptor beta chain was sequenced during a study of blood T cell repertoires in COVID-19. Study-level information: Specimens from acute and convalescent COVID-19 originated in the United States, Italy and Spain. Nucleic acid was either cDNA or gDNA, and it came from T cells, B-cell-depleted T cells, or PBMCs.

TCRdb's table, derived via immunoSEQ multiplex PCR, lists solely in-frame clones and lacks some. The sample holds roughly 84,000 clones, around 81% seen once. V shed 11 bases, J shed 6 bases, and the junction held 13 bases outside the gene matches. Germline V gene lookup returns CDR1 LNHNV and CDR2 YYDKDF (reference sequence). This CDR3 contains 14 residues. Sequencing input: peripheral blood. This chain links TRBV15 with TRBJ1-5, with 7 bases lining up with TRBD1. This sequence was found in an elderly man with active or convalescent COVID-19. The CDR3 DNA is TGTGCCGCCGGAGAAAGACAGGGACGTCAGCCCCAGCATTTT. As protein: CAAGERQGRQPQHF.